The T cell receptor beta chain described here comes from a study of T-cell memory formation after mild COVID-19. Whole-study findings and limits: For contracting clones, CD4+ ones sat mainly in CM and EM, CD8+ in EMRA. CD4+ bias marked clones expanding day 15 to 37, unlike balanced contracting clones. Detection of some responders pre-infection suggested pre-existing cross-reactive memory T cells participated.

This CDR3 is 15 amino acids long. The V gene's germline CDR1 is KGHDR and CDR2 SFDVKD. The junction had 9 bases not matched to a gene; V was cut back by 4 bases and J by 7 bases. This clonotype was counted a few times. Antigen: not known. TCRdb re-called the 5' RACE reads with MiXCR, one entry per CDR3 protein. This table has 180,000 or so distinct CDR3 sequences, more than 9% appearing once. The sample taken for sequencing was PBMCs or a T cell subset sorted from them (not recorded which). The chain carries TRBV24-1 and TRBJ1-2, with TRBD1 identical over 9 bases. The clonotype originates from a man aged 18 to 30 who had mild COVID-19 (a few samples of this study predate the infection). Cell type and time point are not known. For the CDR3, the DNA is TGTGCCACCAGTGACTTATCCGGGACAGGGAGTGGCTACACCTTC. This encodes CATSDLSGTGSGYTF.